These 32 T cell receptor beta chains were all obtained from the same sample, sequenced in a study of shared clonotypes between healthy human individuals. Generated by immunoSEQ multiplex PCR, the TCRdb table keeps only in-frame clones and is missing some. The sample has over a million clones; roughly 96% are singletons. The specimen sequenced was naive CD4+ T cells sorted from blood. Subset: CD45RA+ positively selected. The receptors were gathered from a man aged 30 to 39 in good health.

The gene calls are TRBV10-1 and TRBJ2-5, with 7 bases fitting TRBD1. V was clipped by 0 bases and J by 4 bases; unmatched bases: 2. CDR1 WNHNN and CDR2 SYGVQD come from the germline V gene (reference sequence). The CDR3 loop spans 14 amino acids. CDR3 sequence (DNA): TGCGCCAGCAGTGAGTCAAACAGGGGAGAGACCCAGTACTTC. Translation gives CASSESNRGETQYF.

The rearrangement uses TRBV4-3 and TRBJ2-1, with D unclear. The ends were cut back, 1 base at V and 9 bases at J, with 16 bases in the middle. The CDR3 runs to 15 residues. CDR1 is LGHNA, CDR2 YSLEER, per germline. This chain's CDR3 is CASSQARLDRVEQFF. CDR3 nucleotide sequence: TGCGCCAGCAGCCAAGCTCGCCTAGATCGGGTTGAGCAGTTCTTC.

The CDR3 loop reads CASSEAGTGAYEQYF. In DNA, the CDR3 is TGTGCCAGCAGTGAAGCGGGGACAGGGGCCTACGAGCAGTACTTC. J is TRBJ2-7 and V is TRBV6-1, with TRBD1 matching over 10 bases. Germline CDR1 is MNHNS and CDR2 is SASEGT. The CDR3 contains 15 residues. The ends lost 0 bases at V and 2 bases at J; junction bases unmatched: 1.

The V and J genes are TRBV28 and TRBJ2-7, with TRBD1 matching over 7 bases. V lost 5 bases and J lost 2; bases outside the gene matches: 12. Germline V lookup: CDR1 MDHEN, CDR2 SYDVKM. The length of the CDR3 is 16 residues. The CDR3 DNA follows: TGTGCCAGCAGTGCTTCGGACAGGCCCTCCGCCTACGAGCAGTACTTC. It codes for CASSASDRPSAYEQYF.

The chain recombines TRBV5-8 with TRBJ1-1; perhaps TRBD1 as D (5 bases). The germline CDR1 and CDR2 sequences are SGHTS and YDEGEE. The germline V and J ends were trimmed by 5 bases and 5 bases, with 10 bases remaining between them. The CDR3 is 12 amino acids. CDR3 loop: CASRYRRTEAFF. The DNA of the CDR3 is TGTGCCAGCAGATACAGGAGGACTGAAGCTTTCTTT. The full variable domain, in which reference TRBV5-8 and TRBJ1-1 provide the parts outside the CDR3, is EAGVTQSPTHLIKTRGQQATLRCSPISGHTSVYWYQQALGLGLQFLLWYDEGEERNRGNFPPRFSGRQFPNYSSELNVNALELEDSALYLCASRYRRTEAFFGQGTRLTVV.

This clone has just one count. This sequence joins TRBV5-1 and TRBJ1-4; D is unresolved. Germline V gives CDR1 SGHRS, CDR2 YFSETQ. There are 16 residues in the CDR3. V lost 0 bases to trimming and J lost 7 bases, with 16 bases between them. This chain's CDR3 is CASSLEPGGDAEKLFF. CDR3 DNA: TGCGCCAGCAGCTTGGAACCCGGAGGAGATGCTGAAAAACTGTTTTTT.

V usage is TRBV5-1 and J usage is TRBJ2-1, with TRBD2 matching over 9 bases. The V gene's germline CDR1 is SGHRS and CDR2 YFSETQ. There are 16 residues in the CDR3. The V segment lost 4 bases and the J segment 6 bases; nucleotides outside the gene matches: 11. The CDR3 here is CASSGFSGRRLNEQFF. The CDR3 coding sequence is TGCGCCAGCAGCGGATTTAGCGGGAGAAGGCTCAATGAGCAGTTCTTC.

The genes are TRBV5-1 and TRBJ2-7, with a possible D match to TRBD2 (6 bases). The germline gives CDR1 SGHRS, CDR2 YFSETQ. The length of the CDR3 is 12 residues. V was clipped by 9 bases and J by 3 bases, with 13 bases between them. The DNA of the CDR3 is TGCGCCATCCTAGTGGGGGGCTACGAGCAGTACTTC. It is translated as CAILVGGYEQYF.

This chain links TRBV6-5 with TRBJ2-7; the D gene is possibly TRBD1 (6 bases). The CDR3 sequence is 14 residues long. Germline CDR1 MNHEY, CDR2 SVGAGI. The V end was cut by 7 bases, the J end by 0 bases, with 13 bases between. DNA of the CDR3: TGTGCCAGCACCAGGGGTAGGGGCTCCTACGAGCAGTACTTC. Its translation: CASTRGRGSYEQYF.

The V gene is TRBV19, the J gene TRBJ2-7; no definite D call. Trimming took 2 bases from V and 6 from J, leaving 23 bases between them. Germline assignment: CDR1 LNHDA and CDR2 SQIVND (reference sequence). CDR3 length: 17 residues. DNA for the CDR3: TGTGCCAGTAGTATAAACTTCCAGGCAGGAATTCTTGGCGAGCAGTACTTC. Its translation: CASSINFQAGILGEQYF.

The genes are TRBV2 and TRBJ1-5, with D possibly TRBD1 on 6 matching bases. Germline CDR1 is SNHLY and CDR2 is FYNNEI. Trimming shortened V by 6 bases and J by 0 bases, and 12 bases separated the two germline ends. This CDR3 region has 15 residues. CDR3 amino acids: CASRTGDNSNQPQHF. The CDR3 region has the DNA TGTGCCAGCAGGACAGGAGATAATAGCAATCAGCCCCAGCATTTT.

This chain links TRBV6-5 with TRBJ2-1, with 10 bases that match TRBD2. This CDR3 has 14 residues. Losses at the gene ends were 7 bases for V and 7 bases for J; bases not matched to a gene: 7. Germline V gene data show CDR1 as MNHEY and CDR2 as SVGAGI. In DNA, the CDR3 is TGTGCCAGCAAGAGGGGTAGCGGGAGGAATGAGCAGTTCTTC. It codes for CASKRGSGRNEQFF.

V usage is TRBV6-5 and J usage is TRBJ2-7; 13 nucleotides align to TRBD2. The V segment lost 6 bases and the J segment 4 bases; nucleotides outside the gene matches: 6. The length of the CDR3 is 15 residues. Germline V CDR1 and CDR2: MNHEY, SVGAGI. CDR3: CASRTGTSGTYEQYF. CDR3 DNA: TGTGCCAGCAGAACCGGGACTAGCGGGACTTACGAGCAGTACTTC.

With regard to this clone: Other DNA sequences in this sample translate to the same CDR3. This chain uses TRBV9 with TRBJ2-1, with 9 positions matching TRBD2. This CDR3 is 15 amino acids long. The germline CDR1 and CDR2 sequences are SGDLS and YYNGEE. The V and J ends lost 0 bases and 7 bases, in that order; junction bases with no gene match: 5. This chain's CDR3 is CASSVAAGGPNEQFF. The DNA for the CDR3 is TGTGCCAGCAGCGTAGCGGCGGGAGGGCCGAATGAGCAGTTCTTC. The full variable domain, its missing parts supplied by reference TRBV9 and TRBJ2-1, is DSGVTQTPKHLITATGQRVTLRCSPRSGDLSVYWYQQSLDQGLQFLIQYYNGEERAKGNILERFSAQQFPDLHSELNLSSLELGDSALYFCASSVAAGGPNEQFFGPGTRLTVL.

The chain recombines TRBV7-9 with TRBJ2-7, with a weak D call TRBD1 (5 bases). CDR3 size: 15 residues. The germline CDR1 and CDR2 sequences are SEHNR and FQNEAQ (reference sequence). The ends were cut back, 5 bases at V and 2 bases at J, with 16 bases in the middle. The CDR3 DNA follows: TGTGCCAGCAGCCCGGAGAGGACACCAACCTACGAGCAGTACTTC. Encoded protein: CASSPERTPTYEQYF.

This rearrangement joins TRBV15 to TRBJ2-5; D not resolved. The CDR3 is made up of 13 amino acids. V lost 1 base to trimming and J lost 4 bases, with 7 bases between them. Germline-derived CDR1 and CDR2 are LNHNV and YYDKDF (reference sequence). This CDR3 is CATSRALGETQYF. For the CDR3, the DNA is TGTGCCACCAGCAGAGCCCTGGGAGAGACCCAGTACTTC.

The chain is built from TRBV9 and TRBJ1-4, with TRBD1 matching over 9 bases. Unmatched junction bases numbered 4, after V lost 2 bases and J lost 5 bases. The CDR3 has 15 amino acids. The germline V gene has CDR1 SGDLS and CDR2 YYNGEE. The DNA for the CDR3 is TGTGCCAGCAGCGTCATCGGGACAGGGAATGAAAAACTGTTTTTT. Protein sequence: CASSVIGTGNEKLFF.

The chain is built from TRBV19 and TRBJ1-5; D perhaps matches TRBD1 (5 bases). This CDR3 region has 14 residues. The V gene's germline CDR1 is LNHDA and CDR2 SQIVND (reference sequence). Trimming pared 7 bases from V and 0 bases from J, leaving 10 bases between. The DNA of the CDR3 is TGTGCCAGTAAGACGGGACCTAGCAATCAGCCCCAGCATTTT. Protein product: CASKTGPSNQPQHF.

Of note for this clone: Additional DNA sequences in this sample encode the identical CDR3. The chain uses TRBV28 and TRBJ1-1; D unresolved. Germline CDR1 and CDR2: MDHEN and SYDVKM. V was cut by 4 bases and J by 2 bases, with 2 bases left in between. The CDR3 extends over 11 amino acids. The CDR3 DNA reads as TGTGCCAGCAGTTCAAACACTGAAGCTTTCTTT. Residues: CASSSNTEAFF.

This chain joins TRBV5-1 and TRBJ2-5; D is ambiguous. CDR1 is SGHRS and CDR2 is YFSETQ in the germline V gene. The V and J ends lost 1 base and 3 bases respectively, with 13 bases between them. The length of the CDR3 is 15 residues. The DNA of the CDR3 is TGCGCCAGCAGCTTGTTCACAGCTGATGAAGAGACCCAGTACTTC. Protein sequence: CASSLFTADEETQYF.

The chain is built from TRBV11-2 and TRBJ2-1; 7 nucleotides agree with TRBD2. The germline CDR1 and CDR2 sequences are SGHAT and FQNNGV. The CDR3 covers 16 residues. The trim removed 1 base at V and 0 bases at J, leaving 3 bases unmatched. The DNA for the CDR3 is TGTGCCAGCAGCTTAGCTGCGGGGGTCTCCTACAATGAGCAGTTCTTC. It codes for CASSLAAGVSYNEQFF.

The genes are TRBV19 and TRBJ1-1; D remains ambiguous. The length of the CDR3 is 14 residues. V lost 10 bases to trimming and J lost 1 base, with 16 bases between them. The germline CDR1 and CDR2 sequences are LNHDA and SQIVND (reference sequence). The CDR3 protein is CATLTRTPNTEAFF. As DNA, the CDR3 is TGTGCCACCCTAACTAGGACCCCGAACACTGAAGCTTTCTTT.

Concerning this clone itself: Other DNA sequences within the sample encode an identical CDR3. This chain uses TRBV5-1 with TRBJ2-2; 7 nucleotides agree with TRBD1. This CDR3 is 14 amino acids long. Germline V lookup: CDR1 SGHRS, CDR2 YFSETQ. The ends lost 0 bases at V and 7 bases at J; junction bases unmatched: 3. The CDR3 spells CASSLGTGVGELFF. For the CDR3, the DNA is TGCGCCAGCAGCTTGGGAACAGGGGTCGGGGAGCTGTTTTTT.

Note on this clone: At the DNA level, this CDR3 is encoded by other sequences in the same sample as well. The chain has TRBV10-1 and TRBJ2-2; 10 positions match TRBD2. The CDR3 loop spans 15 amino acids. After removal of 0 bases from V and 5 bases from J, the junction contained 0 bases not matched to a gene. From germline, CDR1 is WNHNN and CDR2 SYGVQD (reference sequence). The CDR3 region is CASSESSGRTGELFF. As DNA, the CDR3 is TGCGCCAGCAGTGAGTCTAGCGGGAGGACCGGGGAGCTGTTTTTT.

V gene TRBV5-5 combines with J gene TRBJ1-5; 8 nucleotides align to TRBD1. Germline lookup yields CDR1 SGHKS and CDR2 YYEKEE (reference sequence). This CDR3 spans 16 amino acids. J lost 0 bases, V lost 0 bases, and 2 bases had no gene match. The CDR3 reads CASSLETGVSNQPQHF. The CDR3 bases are TGTGCCAGCAGCTTGGAGACAGGGGTTAGCAATCAGCCCCAGCATTTT.

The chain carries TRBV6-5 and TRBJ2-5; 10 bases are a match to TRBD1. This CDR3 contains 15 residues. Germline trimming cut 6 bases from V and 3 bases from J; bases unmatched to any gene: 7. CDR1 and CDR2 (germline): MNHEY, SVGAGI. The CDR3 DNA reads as TGTGCCAGCAGCCCGGACAGGGGGTCAAAAGAGACCCAGTACTTC. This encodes CASSPDRGSKETQYF.

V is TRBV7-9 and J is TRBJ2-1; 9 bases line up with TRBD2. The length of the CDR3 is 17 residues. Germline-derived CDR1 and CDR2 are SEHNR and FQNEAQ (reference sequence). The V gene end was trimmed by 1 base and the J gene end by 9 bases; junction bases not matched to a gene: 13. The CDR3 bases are TGTGCCAGCAGCTTAGTTTCCAGCGGGAGGCTGCTTAGTGAGCAGTTCTTC. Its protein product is CASSLVSSGRLLSEQFF.

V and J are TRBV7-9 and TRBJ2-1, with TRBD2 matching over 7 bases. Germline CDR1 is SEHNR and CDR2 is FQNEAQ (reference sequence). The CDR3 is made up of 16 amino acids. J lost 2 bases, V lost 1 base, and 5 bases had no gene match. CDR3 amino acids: CASSLVGGSTYNEQFF. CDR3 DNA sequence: TGTGCCAGCAGCTTAGTTGGCGGGAGCACCTACAATGAGCAGTTCTTC. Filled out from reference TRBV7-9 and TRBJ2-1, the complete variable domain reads DTGVSQNPRHKITKRGQNVTFRCDPISEHNRLYWYRQTLGQGPEFLTYFQNEAQLEKSRLLSDRFSAERPKGSFSTLEIQRTEQGDSAMYLCASSLVGGSTYNEQFFGPGTRLTVL.

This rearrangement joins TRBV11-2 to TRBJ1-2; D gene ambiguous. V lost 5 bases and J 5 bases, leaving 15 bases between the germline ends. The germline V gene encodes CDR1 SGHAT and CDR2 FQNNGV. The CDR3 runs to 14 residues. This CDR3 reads CASSPVGKLYGYTF. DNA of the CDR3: TGTGCCAGCAGCCCAGTCGGGAAGTTGTATGGCTACACCTTC.

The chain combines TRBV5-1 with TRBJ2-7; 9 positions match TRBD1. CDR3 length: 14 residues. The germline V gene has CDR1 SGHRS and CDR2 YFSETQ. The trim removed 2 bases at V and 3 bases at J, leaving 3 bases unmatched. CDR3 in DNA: TGCGCCAGCAGCTTAGCGGGACAGGGCTACGAGCAGTACTTC. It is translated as CASSLAGQGYEQYF.

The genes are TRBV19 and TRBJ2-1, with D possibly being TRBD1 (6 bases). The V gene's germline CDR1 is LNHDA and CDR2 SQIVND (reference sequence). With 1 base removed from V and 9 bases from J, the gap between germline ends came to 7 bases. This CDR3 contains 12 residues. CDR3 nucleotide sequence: TGTGCCAGTAGTATAGGCAGGGGTGAGCAGTTCTTC. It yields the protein CASSIGRGEQFF.

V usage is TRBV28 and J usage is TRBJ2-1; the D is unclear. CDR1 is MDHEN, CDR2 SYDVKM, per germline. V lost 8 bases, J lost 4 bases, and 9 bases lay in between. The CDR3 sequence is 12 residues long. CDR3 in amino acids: CASQTGYNEQFF. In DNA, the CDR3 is TGTGCCAGCCAGACTGGGTACAATGAGCAGTTCTTC.